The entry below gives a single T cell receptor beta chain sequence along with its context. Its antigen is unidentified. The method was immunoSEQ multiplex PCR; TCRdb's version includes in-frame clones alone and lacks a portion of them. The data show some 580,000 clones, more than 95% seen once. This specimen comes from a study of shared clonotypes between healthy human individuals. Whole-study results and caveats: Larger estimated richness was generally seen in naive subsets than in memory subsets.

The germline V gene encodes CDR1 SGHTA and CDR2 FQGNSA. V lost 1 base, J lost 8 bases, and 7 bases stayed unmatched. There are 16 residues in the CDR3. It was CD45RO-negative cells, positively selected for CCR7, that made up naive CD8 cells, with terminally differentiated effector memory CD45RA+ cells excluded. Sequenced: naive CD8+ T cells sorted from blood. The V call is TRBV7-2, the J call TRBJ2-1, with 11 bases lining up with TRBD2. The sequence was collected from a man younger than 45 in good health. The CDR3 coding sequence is TGTGCCAGCAGCTTAGAGGGACTAGCGGAGCGGGATGAGCAGTTCTTC. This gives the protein CASSLEGLAERDEQFF.